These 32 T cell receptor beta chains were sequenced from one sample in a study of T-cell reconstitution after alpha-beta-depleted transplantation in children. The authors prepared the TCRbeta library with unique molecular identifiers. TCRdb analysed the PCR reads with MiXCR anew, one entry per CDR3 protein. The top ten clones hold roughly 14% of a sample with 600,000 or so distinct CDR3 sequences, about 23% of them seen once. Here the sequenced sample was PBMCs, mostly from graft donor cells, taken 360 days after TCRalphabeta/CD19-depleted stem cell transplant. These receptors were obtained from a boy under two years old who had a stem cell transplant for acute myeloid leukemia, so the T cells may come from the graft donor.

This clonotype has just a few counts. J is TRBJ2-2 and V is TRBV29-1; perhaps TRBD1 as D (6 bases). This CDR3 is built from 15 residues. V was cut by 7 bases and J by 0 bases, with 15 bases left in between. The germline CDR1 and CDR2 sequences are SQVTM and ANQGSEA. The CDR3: CSALQGWPNTGELFF. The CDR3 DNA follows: TGCAGCGCCCTACAGGGTTGGCCGAACACCGGGGAGCTGTTTTTT.

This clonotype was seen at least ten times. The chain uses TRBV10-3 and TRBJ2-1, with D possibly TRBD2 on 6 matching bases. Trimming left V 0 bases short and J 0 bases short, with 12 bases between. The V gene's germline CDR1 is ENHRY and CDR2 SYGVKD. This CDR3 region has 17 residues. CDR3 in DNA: TGTGCCATCAGTGAGTCGGGCGGGACGAGCTCCTACAATGAGCAGTTCTTC. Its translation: CAISESGGTSSYNEQFF.

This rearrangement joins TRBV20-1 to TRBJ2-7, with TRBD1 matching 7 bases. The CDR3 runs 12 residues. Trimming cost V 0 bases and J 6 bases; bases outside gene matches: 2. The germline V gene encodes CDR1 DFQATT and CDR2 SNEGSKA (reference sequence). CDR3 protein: CSAREDRAEQYV. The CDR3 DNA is TGCAGTGCTAGAGAAGACAGGGCCGAGCAGTACGTC.

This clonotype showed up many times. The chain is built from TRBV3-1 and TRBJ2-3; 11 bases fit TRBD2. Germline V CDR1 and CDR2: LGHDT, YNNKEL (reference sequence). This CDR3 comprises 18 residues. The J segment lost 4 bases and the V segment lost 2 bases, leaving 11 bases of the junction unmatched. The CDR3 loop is CASSQRRVSGGAPDTQYF. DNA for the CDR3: TGTGCCAGCAGCCAACGTAGGGTTAGCGGGGGGGCACCAGATACGCAGTATTTT.

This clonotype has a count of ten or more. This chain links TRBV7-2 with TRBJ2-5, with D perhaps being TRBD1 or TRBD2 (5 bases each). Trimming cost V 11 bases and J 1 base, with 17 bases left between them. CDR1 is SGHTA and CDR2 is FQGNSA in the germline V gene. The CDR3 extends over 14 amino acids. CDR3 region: CACRDAPFQETQYF. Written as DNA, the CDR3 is TGTGCCTGCCGGGACGCACCCTTCCAAGAGACCCAGTACTTC.

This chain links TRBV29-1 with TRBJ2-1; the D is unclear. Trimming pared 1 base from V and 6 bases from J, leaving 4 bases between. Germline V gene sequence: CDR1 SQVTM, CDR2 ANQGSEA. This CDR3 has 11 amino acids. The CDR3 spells CSVEAGNEQFF. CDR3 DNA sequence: TGCAGCGTTGAAGCCGGCAATGAGCAGTTCTTC.

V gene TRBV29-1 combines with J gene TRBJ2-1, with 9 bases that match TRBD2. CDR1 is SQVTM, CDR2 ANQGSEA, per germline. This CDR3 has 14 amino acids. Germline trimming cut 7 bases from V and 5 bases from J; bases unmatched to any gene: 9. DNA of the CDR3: TGCAGCGCCCGACCCGGGACTAGCAACAATGAGCAGTTCTTC. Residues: CSARPGTSNNEQFF.

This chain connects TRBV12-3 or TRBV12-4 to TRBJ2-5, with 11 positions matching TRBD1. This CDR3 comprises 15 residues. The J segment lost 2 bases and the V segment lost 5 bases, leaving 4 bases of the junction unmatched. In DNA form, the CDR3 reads TGTGCCAGCAGTGCCCGGGACAGGGGGCAAGAGACCCAGTACTTC. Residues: CASSARDRGQETQYF.

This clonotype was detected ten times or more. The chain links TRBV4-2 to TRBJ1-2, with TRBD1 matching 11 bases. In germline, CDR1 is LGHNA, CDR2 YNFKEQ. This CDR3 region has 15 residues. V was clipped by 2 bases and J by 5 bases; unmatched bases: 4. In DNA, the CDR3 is TGTGCCAGCAGCCAATCTGGGACAGGGGGTTATGGCTACACCTTC. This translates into CASSQSGTGGYGYTF.

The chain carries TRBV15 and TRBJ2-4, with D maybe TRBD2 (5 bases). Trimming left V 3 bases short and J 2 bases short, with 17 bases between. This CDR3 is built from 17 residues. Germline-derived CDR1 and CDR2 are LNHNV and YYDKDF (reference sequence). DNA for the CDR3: TGTGCCACCAGCAGGGAGGATGCAAGTCTAACCAAAAACATTCAGTACTTC. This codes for CATSREDASLTKNIQYF.

The CDR3 is CASSLVPSRGETQYF. CDR3 in DNA: TGTGCCAGCAGCTTAGTGCCTTCGAGGGGAGAGACCCAGTACTTC. The chain couples TRBV7-2 to TRBJ2-5; D may match TRBD1 or TRBD2 (5 bases each). This CDR3 is built from 15 residues. Germline lookup yields CDR1 SGHTA and CDR2 FQGNSA. Trimming stripped 1 base from V and 4 bases from J, with 13 bases between. The full variable domain, its missing parts supplied by reference TRBV7-2 and TRBJ2-5, is GAGVSQSPSNKVTEKGKDVELRCDPISGHTALYWYRQSLGQGLEFLIYFQGNSAPDKSGLPSDRFSAERTGGSVSTLTIQRTQQEDSAVYLCASSLVPSRGETQYFGPGTRLLVL.

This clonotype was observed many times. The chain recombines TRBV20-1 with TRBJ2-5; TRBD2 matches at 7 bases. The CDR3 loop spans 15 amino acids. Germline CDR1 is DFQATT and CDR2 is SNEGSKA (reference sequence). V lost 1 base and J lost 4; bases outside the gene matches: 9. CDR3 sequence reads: CSARGLAAARETQYF. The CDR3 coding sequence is TGCAGTGCTAGAGGACTAGCTGCTGCGCGAGAGACCCAGTACTTC.

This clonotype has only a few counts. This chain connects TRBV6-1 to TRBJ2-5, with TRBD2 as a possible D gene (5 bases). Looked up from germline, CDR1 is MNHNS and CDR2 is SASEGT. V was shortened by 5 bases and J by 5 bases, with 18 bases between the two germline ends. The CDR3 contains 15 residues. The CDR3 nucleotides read TGTGCCAGCAGTCCTATAACCGGGATGCGGGAGACCCAGTACTTC. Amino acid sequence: CASSPITGMRETQYF.

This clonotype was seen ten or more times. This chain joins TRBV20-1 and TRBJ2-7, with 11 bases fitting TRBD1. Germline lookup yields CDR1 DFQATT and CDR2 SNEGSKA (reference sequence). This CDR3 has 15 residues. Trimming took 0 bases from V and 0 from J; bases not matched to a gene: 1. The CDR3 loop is CSARDGTGGSYEQYV. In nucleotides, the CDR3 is TGCAGTGCTAGAGACGGGACAGGGGGCTCCTACGAGCAGTACGTC.

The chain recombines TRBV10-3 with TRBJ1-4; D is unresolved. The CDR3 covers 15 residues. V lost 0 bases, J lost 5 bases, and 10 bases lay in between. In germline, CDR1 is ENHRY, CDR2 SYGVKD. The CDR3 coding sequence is TGTGCCATCAGTGAGTCCTGGGGTCCGAATGAAAAACTGTTTTTT. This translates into CAISESWGPNEKLFF.

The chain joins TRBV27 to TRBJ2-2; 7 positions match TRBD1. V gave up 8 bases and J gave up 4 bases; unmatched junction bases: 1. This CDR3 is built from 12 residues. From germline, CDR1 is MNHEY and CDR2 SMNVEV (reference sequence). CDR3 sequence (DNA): TGTGCCAGCTGGACAGGCACCGGGGAGCTGTTTTTT. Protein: CASWTGTGELFF.

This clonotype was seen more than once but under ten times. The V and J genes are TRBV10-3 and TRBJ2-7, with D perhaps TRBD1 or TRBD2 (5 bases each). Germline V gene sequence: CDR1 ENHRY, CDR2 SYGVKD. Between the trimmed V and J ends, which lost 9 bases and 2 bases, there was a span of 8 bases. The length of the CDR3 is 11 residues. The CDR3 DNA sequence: TGTGCCATGGGGGTACCCTACGAGCAGTACTTC. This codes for CAMGVPYEQYF.

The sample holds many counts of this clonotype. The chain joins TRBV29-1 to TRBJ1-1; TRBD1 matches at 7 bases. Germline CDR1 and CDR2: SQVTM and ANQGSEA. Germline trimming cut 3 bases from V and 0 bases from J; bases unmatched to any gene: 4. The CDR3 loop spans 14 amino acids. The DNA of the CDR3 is TGCAGCGTTGACAGGGGGGGGGTGAACACTGAAGCTTTCTTT. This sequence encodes CSVDRGGVNTEAFF.

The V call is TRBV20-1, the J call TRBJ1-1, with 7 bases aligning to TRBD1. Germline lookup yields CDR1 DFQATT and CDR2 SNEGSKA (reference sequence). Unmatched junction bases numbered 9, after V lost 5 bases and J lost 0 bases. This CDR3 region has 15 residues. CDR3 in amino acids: CSAPGTVYLNTEAFF. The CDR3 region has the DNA TGCAGTGCTCCTGGGACAGTCTATCTGAACACTGAAGCTTTCTTT.

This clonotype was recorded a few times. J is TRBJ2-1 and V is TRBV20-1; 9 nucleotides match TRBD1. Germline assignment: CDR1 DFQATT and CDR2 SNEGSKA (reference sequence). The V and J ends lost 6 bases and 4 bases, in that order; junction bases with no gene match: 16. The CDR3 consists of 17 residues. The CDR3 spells CSASGQGPRTRYNEQFF. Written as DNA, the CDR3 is TGCAGTGCGTCGGGACAGGGACCAAGAACCAGGTACAATGAGCAGTTCTTC.

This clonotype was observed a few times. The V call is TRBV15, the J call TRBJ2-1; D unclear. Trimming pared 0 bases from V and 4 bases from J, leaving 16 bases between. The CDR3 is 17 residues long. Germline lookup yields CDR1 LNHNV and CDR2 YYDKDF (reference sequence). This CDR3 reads CATSRDKALSLYNEQFF. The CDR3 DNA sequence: TGTGCCACCAGCAGAGACAAGGCACTGAGCCTATACAATGAGCAGTTCTTC.

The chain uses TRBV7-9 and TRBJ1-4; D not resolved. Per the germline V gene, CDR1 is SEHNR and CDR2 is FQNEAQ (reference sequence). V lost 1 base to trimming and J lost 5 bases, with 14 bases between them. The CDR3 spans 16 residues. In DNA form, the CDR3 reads TGTGCCAGCAGCTTAGGGGAGGAGGCGCTAAATGAAAAACTGTTTTTT. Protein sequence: CASSLGEEALNEKLFF.

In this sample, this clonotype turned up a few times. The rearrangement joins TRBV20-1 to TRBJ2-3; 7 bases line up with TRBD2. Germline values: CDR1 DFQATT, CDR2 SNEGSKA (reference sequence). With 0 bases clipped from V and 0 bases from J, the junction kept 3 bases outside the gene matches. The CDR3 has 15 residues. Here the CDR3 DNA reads TGCAGTGCTAGAGAATGGGGGGGGAGCACAGATACGCAGTATTTT. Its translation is CSAREWGGSTDTQYF.

The CDR3 nucleotides read TGTGCCAGCAGTTTAGACAGGGACGGGGGCTACACCTTC. This encodes CASSLDRDGGYTF. The chain recombines TRBV27 with TRBJ1-2, with 7 bases identical to TRBD1. This CDR3 is 13 amino acids long. With V trimmed by 2 bases and J by 8 bases, 5 bases remained unmatched. CDR1 is MNHEY, CDR2 SMNVEV, per germline (reference sequence).

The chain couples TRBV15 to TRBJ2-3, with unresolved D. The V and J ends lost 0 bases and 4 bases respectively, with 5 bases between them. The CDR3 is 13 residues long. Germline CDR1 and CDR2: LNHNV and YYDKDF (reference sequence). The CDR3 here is CATSRDRSDTQYF. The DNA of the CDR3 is TGTGCCACCAGCAGAGACCGATCAGATACGCAGTATTTT.

For the CDR3, the DNA is TGCGCCAGCAGCCAAGATAATGGGTACCAAGAGACCCAGTACTTC. This sequence encodes CASSQDNGYQETQYF. The gene calls are TRBV4-3 and TRBJ2-5; no clear D gene. V was trimmed by 0 bases and J by 0 bases, leaving 8 bases between them. Germline CDR1 and CDR2: LGHNA and YSLEER. The CDR3 sequence is 15 residues long.

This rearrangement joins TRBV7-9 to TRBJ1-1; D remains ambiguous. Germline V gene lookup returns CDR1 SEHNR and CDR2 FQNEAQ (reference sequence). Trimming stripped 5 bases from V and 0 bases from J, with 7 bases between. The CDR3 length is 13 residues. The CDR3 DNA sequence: TGTGCCAGCAGCGTACTACTGAACACTGAAGCTTTCTTT. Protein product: CASSVLLNTEAFF.

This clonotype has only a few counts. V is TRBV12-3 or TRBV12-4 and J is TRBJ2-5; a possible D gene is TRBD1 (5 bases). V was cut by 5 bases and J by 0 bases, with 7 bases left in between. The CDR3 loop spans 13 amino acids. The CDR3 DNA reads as TGTGCCAGCAGTGCAGGGAACCAAGAGACCCAGTACTTC. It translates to CASSAGNQETQYF.

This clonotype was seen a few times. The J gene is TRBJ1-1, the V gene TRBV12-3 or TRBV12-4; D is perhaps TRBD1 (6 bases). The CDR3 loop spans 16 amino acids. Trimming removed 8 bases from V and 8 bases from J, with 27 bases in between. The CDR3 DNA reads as TGTGCCAGCTTAAACCCGGGACATCGAAAAGAGGACGAAGCTTTCTTT. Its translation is CASLNPGHRKEDEAFF.

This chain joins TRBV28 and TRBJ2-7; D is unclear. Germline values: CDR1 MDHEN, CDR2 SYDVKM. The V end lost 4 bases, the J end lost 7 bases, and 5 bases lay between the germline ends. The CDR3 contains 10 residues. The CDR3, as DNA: TGTGCCAGCAGTTACAAGGAGCAGTACTTC. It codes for CASSYKEQYF.

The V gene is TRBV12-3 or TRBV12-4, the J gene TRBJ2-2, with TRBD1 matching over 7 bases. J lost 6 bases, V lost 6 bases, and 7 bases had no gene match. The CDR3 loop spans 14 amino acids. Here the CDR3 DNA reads TGTGCCAGCAGCCCTACAGGGGTCCCCGGGGAGCTGTTTTTT. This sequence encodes CASSPTGVPGELFF.

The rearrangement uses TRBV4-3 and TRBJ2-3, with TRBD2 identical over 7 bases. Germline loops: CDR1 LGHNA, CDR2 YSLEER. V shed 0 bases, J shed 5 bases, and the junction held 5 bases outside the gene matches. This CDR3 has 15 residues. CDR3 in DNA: TGCGCCAGCAGCCAAGATTTAGGGGAGGGAGATACGCAGTATTTT. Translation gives CASSQDLGEGDTQYF.